Below, one T cell receptor beta chain is given with its context. As yet, its antigen is unknown. Into CD45RA+ naive and CD45RA-negative memory subsets, the CD4+ cells were split. Germline V gene lookup returns CDR1 SGHNT and CDR2 YYREEE (reference sequence). Trimming removed 4 bases from V and 6 bases from J; junction bases left unmatched: 9. The CDR3 is 17 residues long. This sample stems from a study of shared clonotypes between healthy human individuals. Study-wide context: CD4 naive and CD4 memory each took three plates per donor, while CD8 naive took two and CD8 memory one. Study results and caveats: Clonotypes which were not shared had lower generation probabilities than clonotypes that all four donors shared.

Assay: immunoSEQ multiplex PCR; the TCRdb copy retains only in-frame clones and omits some. The sample includes fewer than 1.6 million clones, 98% of them seen just once. The sequenced sample was naive CD4+ T cells sorted from blood. Noted subset: CD45RA+ positively selected. The V gene is TRBV5-4, the J gene TRBJ2-3; 15 positions match TRBD2. The TCR comes from a man younger than 45 in good health. CDR3 sequence (DNA): TGTGCCAGCAGCAAAGGGACTAGCGGGAGGAGAGTCGATACGCAGTATTTT. It translates to CASSKGTSGRRVDTQYF.